Below, one TCR beta chain is given with its context. The antigen is undetermined. Reverse transcription of extracted RNA yielded cDNA, which provided the sequencing template. Repertoires were generated with immunoSEQ multiplex PCR, while TCRdb's copy carries only in-frame clones and drops some. The profile shows some 95,000 clones, 40% to 45% of them singletons. V shed 0 bases and J shed 7 bases, with 8 bases lying between them. Germline assignment: CDR1 GTSNPN and CDR2 SVGIG (reference sequence). The CDR3 runs to 12 residues. This record comes from a study of CD8+ T cells in alopecia areata. In the study overall: Among treated patients, oral tofacitinib was administered at 5 to 10 mg twice daily. Tofacitinib ran for 6 to 18 months before 6 months off drug. Overall study findings and caveats: Compared with normal scalp, lesional scalp had higher clonality and more expanded CD8+ clones.

CD4+ and CD8+ T cells were sorted from PBMCs stained for CD3, CD4 and CD8. This sequence originates from a human donor with alopecia areata. Source material: CD4+ T cells sorted from blood. The chain has TRBV30 and TRBJ2-3; TRBD2 is a possible D gene (5 bases). CDR3 sequence: CAWSVIGNTQYF. The DNA for the CDR3 is TGTGCCTGGAGTGTAATCGGGAATACGCAGTATTTT.